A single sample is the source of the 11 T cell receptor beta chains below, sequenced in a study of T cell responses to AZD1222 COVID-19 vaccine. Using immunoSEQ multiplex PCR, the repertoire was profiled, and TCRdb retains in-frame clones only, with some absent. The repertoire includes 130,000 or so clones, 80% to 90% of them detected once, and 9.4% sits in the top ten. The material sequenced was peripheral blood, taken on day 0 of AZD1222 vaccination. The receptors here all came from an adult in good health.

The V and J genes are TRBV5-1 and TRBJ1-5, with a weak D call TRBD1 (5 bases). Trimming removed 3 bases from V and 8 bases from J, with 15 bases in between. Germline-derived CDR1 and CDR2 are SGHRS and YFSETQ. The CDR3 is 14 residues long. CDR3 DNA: TGCGCCAGCAGCTACGGGGGGAAGGTGAAGCCCCAGCATTTT. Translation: CASSYGGKVKPQHF.

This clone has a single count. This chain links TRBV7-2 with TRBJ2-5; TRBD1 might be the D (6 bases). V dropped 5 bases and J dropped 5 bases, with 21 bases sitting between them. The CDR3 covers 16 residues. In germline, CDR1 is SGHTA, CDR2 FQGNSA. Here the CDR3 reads CASSLNLGAQGETQYF. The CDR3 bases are TGTGCCAGCAGCCTCAATCTCGGGGCCCAGGGGGAGACCCAGTACTTC.

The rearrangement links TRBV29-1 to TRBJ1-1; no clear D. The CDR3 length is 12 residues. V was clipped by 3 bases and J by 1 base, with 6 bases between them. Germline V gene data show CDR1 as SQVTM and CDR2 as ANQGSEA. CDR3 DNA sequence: TGCAGCGTTGAGCGTGGGAACACTGAAGCTTTCTTT. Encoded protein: CSVERGNTEAFF.

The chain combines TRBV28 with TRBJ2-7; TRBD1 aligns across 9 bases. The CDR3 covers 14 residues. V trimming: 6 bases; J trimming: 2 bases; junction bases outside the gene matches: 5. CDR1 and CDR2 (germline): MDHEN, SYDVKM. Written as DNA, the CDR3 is TGTGCCAGCAGAGGGACAGGGAAAACCTACGAGCAGTACTTC. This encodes CASRGTGKTYEQYF.

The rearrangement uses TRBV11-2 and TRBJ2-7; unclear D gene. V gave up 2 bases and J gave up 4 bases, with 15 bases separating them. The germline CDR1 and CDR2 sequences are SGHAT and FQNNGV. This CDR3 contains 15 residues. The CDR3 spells CASSLNVGSQYEQYF. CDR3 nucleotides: TGTGCCAGCAGCTTAAACGTGGGCAGCCAATACGAGCAGTACTTC.

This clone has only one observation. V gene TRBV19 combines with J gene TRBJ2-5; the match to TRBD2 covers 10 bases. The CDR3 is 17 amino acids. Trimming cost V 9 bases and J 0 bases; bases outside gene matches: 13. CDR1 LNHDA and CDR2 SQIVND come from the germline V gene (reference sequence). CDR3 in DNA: TGTGCCAGCATAAGCTTTCTAGCGGGGGCTTACCAAGAGACCCAGTACTTC. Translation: CASISFLAGAYQETQYF.

CDR3 DNA: TGTGCCAGCAGTGGGGCCTACGAGCAGTACTTC. This sequence encodes CASSGAYEQYF. The chain links TRBV11-3 to TRBJ2-7; no reliable D call. This CDR3 is 11 amino acids long. Germline CDR1 and CDR2: SGHNT and YENEEA. V lost 6 bases, J lost 2 bases, and 5 bases lay in between.

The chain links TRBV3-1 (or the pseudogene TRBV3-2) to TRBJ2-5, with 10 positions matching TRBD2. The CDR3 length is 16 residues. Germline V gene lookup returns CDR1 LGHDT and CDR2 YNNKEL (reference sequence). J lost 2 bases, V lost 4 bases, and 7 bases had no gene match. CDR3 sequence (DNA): TGTGCCAGCAGCCGTGGAGGAGCGGGGGGGCAAGAGACCCAGTACTTC. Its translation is CASSRGGAGGQETQYF.

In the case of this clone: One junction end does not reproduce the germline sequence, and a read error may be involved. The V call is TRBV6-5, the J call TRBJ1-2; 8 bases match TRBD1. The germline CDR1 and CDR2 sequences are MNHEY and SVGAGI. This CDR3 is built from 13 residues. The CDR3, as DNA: TGTGCTAGCAGCATCGGACAGGGAGATGGCTACACCTTC. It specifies CASSIGQGDGYTF.

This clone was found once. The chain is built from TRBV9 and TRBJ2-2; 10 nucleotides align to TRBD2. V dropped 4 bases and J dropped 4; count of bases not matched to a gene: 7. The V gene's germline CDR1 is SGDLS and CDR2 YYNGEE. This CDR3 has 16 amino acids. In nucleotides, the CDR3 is TGTGCCAGCAGCACCGGGACTAGCGTTGCCACCGGGGAGCTGTTTTTT. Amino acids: CASSTGTSVATGELFF.

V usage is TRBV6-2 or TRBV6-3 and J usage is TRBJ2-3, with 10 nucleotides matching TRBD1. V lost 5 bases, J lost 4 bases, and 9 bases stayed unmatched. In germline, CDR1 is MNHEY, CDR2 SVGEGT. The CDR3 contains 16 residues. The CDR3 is CASSNRDRGPPDTQYF. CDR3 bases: TGTGCCAGCAGTAACCGGGACAGGGGCCCACCAGATACGCAGTATTTT.